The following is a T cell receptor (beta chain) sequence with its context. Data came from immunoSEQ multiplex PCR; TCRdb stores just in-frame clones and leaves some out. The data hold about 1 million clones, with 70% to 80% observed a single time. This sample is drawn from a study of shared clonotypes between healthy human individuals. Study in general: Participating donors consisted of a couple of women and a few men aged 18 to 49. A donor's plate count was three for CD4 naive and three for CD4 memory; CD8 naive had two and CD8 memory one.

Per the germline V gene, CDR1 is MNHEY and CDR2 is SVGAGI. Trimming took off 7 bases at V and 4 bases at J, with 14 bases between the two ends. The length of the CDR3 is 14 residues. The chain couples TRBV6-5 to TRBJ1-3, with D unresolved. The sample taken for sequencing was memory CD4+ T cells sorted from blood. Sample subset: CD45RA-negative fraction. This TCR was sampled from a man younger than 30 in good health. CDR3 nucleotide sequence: TGTGCCAGCAAGGCGCTGGGGAAAGGAAACACCATATATTTT. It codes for CASKALGKGNTIYF.